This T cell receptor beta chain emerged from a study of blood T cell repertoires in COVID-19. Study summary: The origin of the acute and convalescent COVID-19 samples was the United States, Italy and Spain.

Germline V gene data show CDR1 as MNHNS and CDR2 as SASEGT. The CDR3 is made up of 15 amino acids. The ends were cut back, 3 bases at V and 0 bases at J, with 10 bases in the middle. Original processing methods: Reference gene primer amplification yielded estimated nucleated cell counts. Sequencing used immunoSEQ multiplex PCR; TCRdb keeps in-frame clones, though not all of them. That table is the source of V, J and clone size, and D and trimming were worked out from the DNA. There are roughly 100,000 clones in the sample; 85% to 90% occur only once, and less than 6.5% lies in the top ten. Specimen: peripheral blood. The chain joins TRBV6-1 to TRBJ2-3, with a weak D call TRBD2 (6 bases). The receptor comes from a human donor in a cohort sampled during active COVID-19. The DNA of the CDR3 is TGTGCCAGCAGTGAGTTCGCGGGGAGCACAGATACGCAGTATTTT. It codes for CASSEFAGSTDTQYF.